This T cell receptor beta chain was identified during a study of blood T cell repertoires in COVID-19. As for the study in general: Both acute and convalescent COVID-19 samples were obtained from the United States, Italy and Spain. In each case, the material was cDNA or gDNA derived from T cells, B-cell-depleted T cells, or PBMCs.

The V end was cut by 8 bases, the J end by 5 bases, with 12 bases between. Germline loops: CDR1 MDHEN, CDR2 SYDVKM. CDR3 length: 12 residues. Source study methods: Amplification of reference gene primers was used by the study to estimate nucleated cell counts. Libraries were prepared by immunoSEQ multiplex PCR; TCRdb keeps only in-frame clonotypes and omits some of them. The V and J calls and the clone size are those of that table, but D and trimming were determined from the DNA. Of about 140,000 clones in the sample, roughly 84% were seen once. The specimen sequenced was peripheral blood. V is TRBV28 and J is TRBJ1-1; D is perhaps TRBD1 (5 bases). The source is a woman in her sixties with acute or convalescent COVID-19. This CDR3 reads CASRRARTEAFF. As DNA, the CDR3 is TGTGCCAGCCGCAGGGCCCGAACTGAAGCTTTCTTT.